Below are 28 T cell receptor beta chains sequenced from a single sample in a study of T cell repertoires in cytomegalovirus infection (dated by TCRdb to about 2019). For sequencing, an Illumina HiSeq 1500 was employed. Using fastp at Q25 and MiXCR, TCRdb reprocessed the public reads and kept productive beta chains. A single entry per CDR3 protein holds the most common genes and DNA from its merged rows. The sample profile shows some 400,000 distinct CDR3 sequences; about 33% of them were found once. The ten largest clones take up roughly an eighth of the sample. Sequenced input: PBMCs. The receptors come from a human donor in good health (CMV status not recorded). Some clones in this sample may be carry-over from other donors' samples.

In this sample, this clonotype turned up many times. The chain combines TRBV7-6 with TRBJ2-1; D gene ambiguous. V was cut by 5 bases and J by 3 bases, with 17 bases left in between. Germline loops: CDR1 SGHVS, CDR2 FNYEAQ. The CDR3 extends over 16 amino acids. CDR3 sequence (DNA): TGTGCCAGCAGCCAACTTAGTGGATTCCTCTACAATGAGCAGTTCTTC. It translates to CASSQLSGFLYNEQFF.

This clonotype was detected ten times or more. The V gene is TRBV7-2, the J gene TRBJ1-2; D is ambiguous. Germline values: CDR1 SGHTA, CDR2 FQGNSA. The ends were cut back, 0 bases at V and 4 bases at J, with 12 bases in the middle. The CDR3 has 15 residues. The CDR3 loop reads CASSLATGSTYGYTF. The CDR3 DNA sequence: TGTGCCAGCAGCTTAGCGACGGGAAGCACCTATGGCTACACCTTC.

The J gene is TRBJ2-7, the V gene TRBV3-1, with D perhaps TRBD2 (5 bases). The CDR3 covers 16 residues. V gave up 4 bases and J gave up 2 bases, with 18 bases separating them. In germline, CDR1 is LGHDT, CDR2 YNNKEL (reference sequence). As DNA, the CDR3 is TGTGCCAGCAGCCCTAACCTCCGGGGAGAGGCCTACGAGCAGTACTTC. Translated: CASSPNLRGEAYEQYF.

This clonotype was seen a handful of times. The chain is built from TRBV11-2 and TRBJ2-2; the match to TRBD1 covers 7 bases. The V and J ends lost 5 bases and 7 bases, in that order; junction bases with no gene match: 7. The CDR3 has 14 amino acids. In germline, CDR1 is SGHAT, CDR2 FQNNGV. DNA for the CDR3: TGTGCCAGCAGCCTCCTCAGGGGGATCGGGGAGCTGTTTTTT. Amino acids: CASSLLRGIGELFF.

This rearrangement joins TRBV9 to TRBJ2-5, with TRBD2 matching over 8 bases. V trimming: 2 bases; J trimming: 2 bases; junction bases outside the gene matches: 8. CDR3 length equals 16 residues. Looked up from germline, CDR1 is SGDLS and CDR2 is YYNGEE. The DNA for the CDR3 is TGTGCCAGCAGCGTTATCGGAGCGGGGGAACAAGAGACCCAGTACTTC. Its translation: CASSVIGAGEQETQYF.

This clonotype has only a few counts. The gene calls are TRBV5-6 and TRBJ2-7; D remains unclear. This CDR3 is 16 amino acids long. V was pared by 6 bases and J by 2 bases, with 21 bases between. The V gene's germline CDR1 is SGHDT and CDR2 YYEEEE. CDR3 loop: CASIDPDVATPYEQYF. DNA of the CDR3: TGTGCCAGCATCGACCCGGACGTCGCGACGCCCTACGAGCAGTACTTC.

The V gene is TRBV2, the J gene TRBJ1-6, with D possibly being TRBD1 (5 bases). CDR3 length equals 17 residues. V lost 6 bases, J lost 0 bases, and 15 bases lay in between. Germline V lookup: CDR1 SNHLY, CDR2 FYNNEI. The CDR3 region has the DNA TGTGCCAGCAGGGGGACTCGTCTAAGCTCCTATAATTCACCCCTCCACTTT. It yields the protein CASRGTRLSSYNSPLHF.

The rearrangement uses TRBV20-1 and TRBJ2-7; D is unresolved. This CDR3 has 14 amino acids. V was clipped by 3 bases and J by 0 bases, with 12 bases between them. Germline assignment: CDR1 DFQATT and CDR2 SNEGSKA (reference sequence). Written as DNA, the CDR3 is TGCAGTGCTAGCAGCGCGGTCTACTCCTACGAGCAGTACTTC. It specifies CSASSAVYSYEQYF.

The chain joins TRBV3-1 to TRBJ2-2, with D perhaps TRBD1 (6 bases). Germline CDR1 reads LGHDT; CDR2 reads YNNKEL (reference sequence). Deletions cut 2 bases from V and 5 bases from J, with 21 bases between. The CDR3 consists of 18 residues. The CDR3 reads CASSQSRAGAVGTGELFF. The CDR3 DNA reads as TGTGCCAGCAGCCAATCCAGGGCAGGGGCCGTGGGGACCGGGGAGCTGTTTTTT.

This clonotype was recorded at least ten times. The genes are TRBV7-6 and TRBJ1-6, with 9 bases matching TRBD1. The CDR3 is made up of 15 amino acids. Looked up from germline, CDR1 is SGHVS and CDR2 is FNYEAQ. The junction had 7 bases not matched to a gene; V was cut back by 4 bases and J by 9 bases. As DNA, the CDR3 is TGTGCCAGCAGCTCCGCGGGACAGGGCTTTTCACCCCTCCACTTT. Translated: CASSSAGQGFSPLHF.

This clonotype has a handful of counts. The chain's CDR3 is CASSSPGTQETQYF. The DNA of the CDR3 is TGTGCCAGCAGTTCGCCCGGGACCCAAGAGACCCAGTACTTC. The V call is TRBV12-3 or TRBV12-4, the J call TRBJ2-5; D is tentatively TRBD1 or TRBD2 (5 bases each). The length of the CDR3 is 14 residues. V lost 4 bases, J lost 1 base, and 10 bases lay in between.

This clonotype was seen at least ten times. The V and J genes are TRBV7-8 and TRBJ2-7; 7 positions match TRBD2. The CDR3 is made up of 15 amino acids. With 5 bases clipped from V and 3 bases from J, the junction kept 10 bases outside the gene matches. Germline CDR1 is SGHVS and CDR2 is FQNEAQ. The CDR3 DNA follows: TGTGCCAGCAGCCCTTGGGGAGGGGATGTCTACGAGCAGTACTTC. Its protein product is CASSPWGGDVYEQYF.

The chain uses TRBV6-1 and TRBJ1-6, with TRBD1 matching over 7 bases. CDR1 is MNHNS, CDR2 SASEGT, per germline. Trimming at V came to 5 bases and at J to 10 bases, leaving 5 bases not matched to a gene. This CDR3 comprises 13 residues. In DNA, the CDR3 is TGTGCCAGCAGTTACGAGACAGGGTCACCCCTCCACTTT. Translating it yields CASSYETGSPLHF.

This clonotype was observed many times. The rearrangement links TRBV11-3 to TRBJ2-1; D perhaps matches TRBD2 (6 bases). In germline, CDR1 is SGHNT, CDR2 YENEEA. The CDR3 contains 15 residues. V was shortened by 5 bases and J by 3 bases, with 14 bases between the two germline ends. DNA of the CDR3: TGTGCCAGCAGCCCGGGGGACTCTTTCTACAATGAGCAGTTCTTC. The encoded protein is CASSPGDSFYNEQFF.

In this sample, this clonotype turned up many times. This chain joins TRBV7-2 and TRBJ1-1; unclear D gene. Germline V CDR1 and CDR2: SGHTA, FQGNSA. V dropped 2 bases and J dropped 2 bases, with 6 bases sitting between them. The CDR3 is made up of 13 amino acids. This chain's CDR3 is CASSLTGNTEAFF. CDR3 bases: TGTGCCAGCAGCTTAACGGGAAACACTGAAGCTTTCTTT.

This clonotype was detected only a few times. The chain combines TRBV15 with TRBJ2-7, with a weak D call TRBD1 (5 bases). The CDR3 spans 12 residues. V was pared by 3 bases and J by 3 bases, with 6 bases between. The germline CDR1 and CDR2 sequences are LNHNV and YYDKDF (reference sequence). The CDR3, as DNA: TGTGCCACCAGCAGTACAGGCTACGAGCAGTACTTC. Amino acid sequence: CATSSTGYEQYF.

The chain couples TRBV19 to TRBJ1-1; D call uncertain. CDR3 length equals 14 residues. V gave up 6 bases and J gave up 6 bases, with 17 bases separating them. From germline, CDR1 is LNHDA and CDR2 SQIVND (reference sequence). The CDR3 DNA is TGTGCCAGTAGAGGACCCGGGATCGGGTCTGAAGCTTTCTTT. Translated: CASRGPGIGSEAFF.

This clonotype was observed a few times. The chain uses TRBV11-2 and TRBJ2-7, with 16 bases that match TRBD2. The germline V gene has CDR1 SGHAT and CDR2 FQNNGV. The CDR3 contains 18 residues. The junction had 11 bases not matched to a gene; V was cut back by 5 bases and J by 4 bases. The CDR3 coding sequence is TGTGCCAGCAGCCCCGGGACTAGCGGGGGGGCTCAAGTTTACGAGCAGTACTTC. Its translation: CASSPGTSGGAQVYEQYF.

Points on this clonotype: This likely comes from a read error, as the CDR3 has no conserved phenylalanine or tryptophan at its end. CDR3 amino acids: CASSLRLAGNNEQFL. CDR3 nucleotides: TGTGCCAGCAGCTTAAGACTAGCGGGGAACAATGAGCAGTTCTTA. V gene TRBV7-2 combines with J gene TRBJ2-1, with 11 positions matching TRBD2. The CDR3 totals 15 residues. Trimming at V came to 2 bases and at J to 5 bases, leaving 2 bases not matched to a gene. CDR1 and CDR2 (germline): SGHTA, FQGNSA.

This clonotype appeared a single time. The chain recombines TRBV18 with TRBJ2-3, with 10 bases identical to TRBD1. Germline CDR1 reads KGHSH; CDR2 reads LQKENI. V shed 3 bases and J 4 bases; nucleotides not matched to a gene: 10. The length of the CDR3 is 17 residues. The CDR3 protein is CASSPTAGTGVSDTQYF. The CDR3 DNA is TGTGCCAGCTCACCTACTGCCGGGACAGGGGTTTCAGATACGCAGTATTTT.

This sequence joins TRBV3-1 and TRBJ2-1; TRBD2 aligns across 10 bases. The CDR3 runs 19 residues. V was clipped by 1 base and J by 0 bases; unmatched bases: 9. From germline, CDR1 is LGHDT and CDR2 YNNKEL (reference sequence). The chain's CDR3 is CASSQGLAGGRSSYNEQFF. The CDR3 coding sequence is TGTGCCAGCAGCCAAGGTTTAGCGGGGGGCAGGAGCTCCTACAATGAGCAGTTCTTC.

This clonotype was counted a few times. The J gene is TRBJ2-5, the V gene TRBV15; D gene uncertain. CDR1 is LNHNV and CDR2 is YYDKDF in the germline V gene (reference sequence). V lost 1 base and J 4 bases, leaving 4 bases between the germline ends. The CDR3 totals 12 residues. In DNA form, the CDR3 reads TGTGCCACCAGCAGAGTGGGAGAGACCCAGTACTTC. Residues: CATSRVGETQYF. Supplemented by reference TRBV15 and TRBJ2-5, the full variable domain reads DAMVIQNPRYQVTQFGKPVTLSCSQTLNHNVMYWYQQKSSQAPKLLFHYYDKDFNNEADTPDNFQSRRPNTSFCFLDIRSPGLGDTAMYLCATSRVGETQYFGPGTRLLVL.

This clonotype was recorded a few times. This rearrangement joins TRBV5-4 to TRBJ2-5; 9 positions agree with TRBD2. CDR1 is SGHNT, CDR2 YYREEE, per germline (reference sequence). V gave up 3 bases and J gave up 8 bases; unmatched junction bases: 11. The length of the CDR3 is 15 residues. CDR3 sequence reads: CASSSKTGTSSTQYF. The CDR3 nucleotides read TGTGCCAGCAGCTCCAAAACCGGGACTAGCAGTACCCAGTACTTC.

CDR3 amino acids: CSARDLLDAVHTEAFF. CDR3 in DNA: TGCAGTGCTAGAGATCTGTTGGATGCGGTGCACACTGAAGCTTTCTTT. The chain is built from TRBV20-1 and TRBJ1-1, with D uncertain. CDR1 and CDR2 from the germline V gene are DFQATT and SNEGSKA (reference sequence). This CDR3 has 16 amino acids. V lost 0 bases, J lost 3 bases, and 17 bases lay in between.

The chain employs TRBV4-1 and TRBJ1-2; D perhaps matches TRBD1 (6 bases). Germline CDR1 is MGHRA and CDR2 is YSYEKL. The CDR3 is made up of 15 amino acids. V was pared by 1 base and J by 7 bases, with 16 bases between. The CDR3 region has the DNA TGCGCCAGCAGCCAAGGGGAAGGGGGGGTATTTGGCTACACCTTC. Residues: CASSQGEGGVFGYTF.

This clonotype was counted only a few times. This chain uses TRBV2 with TRBJ2-1; the D gene is possibly TRBD1 (6 bases). The CDR3 is 12 amino acids. CDR1 SNHLY and CDR2 FYNNEI come from the germline V gene. Trimming removed 10 bases from V and 8 bases from J, with 15 bases in between. The CDR3: CATYRENDEQFF. In nucleotides, the CDR3 is TGTGCCACGTACAGGGAGAACGATGAGCAGTTCTTC. The whole variable domain, filled in from reference TRBV2 and TRBJ2-1, reads EPEVTQTPSHQVTQMGQEVILRCVPISNHLYFYWYRQILGQKVEFLVSFYNNEISEKSEIFDDQFSVERPDGSNFTLKIRSTKLEDSAMYFCATYRENDEQFFGPGTRLTVL.

There are a few counts of this clonotype. This rearrangement joins TRBV6-1 to TRBJ2-7; weak D call: TRBD2 (5 bases). Per germline, CDR1 MNHNS and CDR2 SASEGT. This CDR3 comprises 13 residues. Trimming took off 5 bases at V and 2 bases at J, with 10 bases between the two ends. This CDR3 is CASSLEVTYEQYF. In nucleotides, the CDR3 is TGTGCCAGCAGTTTGGAGGTTACCTACGAGCAGTACTTC.

The J gene is TRBJ1-5, the V gene TRBV19; weak D call: TRBD1 (5 bases). V was trimmed by 0 bases and J by 13 bases, leaving 16 bases between them. Germline V gene lookup returns CDR1 LNHDA and CDR2 SQIVND (reference sequence). This CDR3 contains 14 residues. CDR3 DNA sequence: TGTGCCAGTAGTATAGATCTGGGTGGGGACGGACAGCATTTT. Encoded protein: CASSIDLGGDGQHF.